Listed below are T cell receptor beta chains from one sample, sequenced in a study of PD-1 blockade in classical Hodgkin lymphoma. TCRdb's copy holds only in-frame clones and misses some; the assay was immunoSEQ multiplex PCR. The sample includes tens of thousands of clones, about 80% of them seen just once. Material: peripheral blood mononuclear cells (PBMCs), obtained before the fourth cycle of nivolumab. The receptor set was obtained from a human donor with classical Hodgkin lymphoma. Each CDR3 is given with its conserved first and last residue. The order of the fields is V gene, D gene, CDR3 length, J gene, clone size, CDR3 protein, CDR3 DNA. A D gene is named only where the DNA matches it firmly. Expanded clones are given a class, and other clones once, few, many or no size at all.

v_gene: TRBV11-1; d_gene: TRBD1; len: 15; j_gene: TRBJ2-7; abundance: once; CDR3aa: CASSPRTGAPYEQYF; CDR3nt: TGTGCCAGCAGCCCCCGAACAGGGGCACCCTACGAGCAGTACTTC
v_gene: TRBV7-2; d_gene: NA; len: 15; j_gene: TRBJ2-1; abundance: NA; CDR3aa: CASSSRASSYNEQFF; CDR3nt: TGTGCCAGCAGCTCCCGGGCGAGCTCCTACAATGAGCAGTTCTTC
v_gene: TRBV5-1; d_gene: TRBD1; len: 15; j_gene: TRBJ1-1; abundance: few; CDR3aa: CASSSTNTGGTEAFF; CDR3nt: TGCGCCAGCAGCTCAACGAATACAGGGGGCACTGAAGCTTTCTTT
v_gene: TRBV19; d_gene: TRBD1; len: 15; j_gene: TRBJ1-2; abundance: once; CDR3aa: CASSTTGQVGGGYTF; CDR3nt: TGTGCCAGTAGTACCACGGGACAGGTTGGGGGAGGCTACACCTTC
v_gene: TRBV7-6; d_gene: TRBD1; len: 17; j_gene: TRBJ2-2; abundance: NA; CDR3aa: CASSHPPDRVTTGELFF; CDR3nt: TGTGCCAGCAGCCACCCACCCGACAGGGTCACCACCGGGGAGCTGTTTTTT
v_gene: TRBV30; d_gene: NA; len: 14; j_gene: TRBJ2-3; abundance: NA; CDR3aa: CAWSVLGKVDTQYF; CDR3nt: TGTGCCTGGAGTGTACTTGGGAAGGTGGATACGCAGTATTTT
v_gene: TRBV19; d_gene: NA; len: 13; j_gene: TRBJ2-2; abundance: NA; CDR3aa: CASTLGPTGELFF; CDR3nt: TGTGCCAGTACCCTCGGTCCCACCGGGGAGCTGTTTTTT
v_gene: TRBV30; d_gene: NA; len: 14; j_gene: TRBJ1-1; abundance: NA; CDR3aa: CAWSVIVGYTEAFF; CDR3nt: TGTGCCTGGAGTGTAATAGTGGGGTACACTGAAGCTTTCTTT
v_gene: TRBV6-1; d_gene: NA; len: 15; j_gene: TRBJ1-2; abundance: NA; CDR3aa: CASSEWSGPRGGYTF; CDR3nt: TGTGCCAGCAGTGAGTGGTCGGGCCCCCGGGGTGGCTACACCTTC
v_gene: TRBV5-4; d_gene: TRBD1; len: 15; j_gene: TRBJ2-3; abundance: NA; CDR3aa: CASSLAGQGRDTQYF; CDR3nt: TGTGCCAGCAGCTTGGCCGGACAGGGAAGAGATACGCAGTATTTT
v_gene: TRBV28; d_gene: NA; len: 14; j_gene: TRBJ1-5; abundance: few; CDR3aa: CASRGWNSNQPQHF; CDR3nt: TGTGCCAGCAGAGGGTGGAATAGCAATCAGCCCCAGCATTTT
v_gene: TRBV11-3; d_gene: TRBD2; len: 14; j_gene: TRBJ2-1; abundance: few; CDR3aa: CASSLSGRDDEQFF; CDR3nt: TGTGCCAGCAGCTTAAGCGGGAGGGACGATGAGCAGTTCTTC
v_gene: TRBV6-1; d_gene: NA; len: 17; j_gene: TRBJ1-5; abundance: NA; CDR3aa: CASSERSKDRLGQPQHF; CDR3nt: TGTGCCAGCAGTGAACGATCCAAAGACAGGCTTGGTCAGCCCCAGCATTTT
v_gene: TRBV5-1; d_gene: NA; len: 17; j_gene: TRBJ2-7; abundance: NA; CDR3aa: CASSLVPLATGSHEQYF; CDR3nt: TGCGCCAGCAGCTTGGTCCCCCTAGCGACAGGGAGCCACGAGCAGTACTTC
v_gene: TRBV19; d_gene: NA; len: 12; j_gene: TRBJ1-1; abundance: once; CDR3aa: CASSIRRAEAFF; CDR3nt: TGTGCCAGTAGTATAAGGCGGGCTGAAGCTTTCTTT
v_gene: TRBV7-3; d_gene: NA; len: 15; j_gene: TRBJ2-5; abundance: NA; CDR3aa: CASSLSGADQETQYF; CDR3nt: TGTGCCAGCAGCTTAAGTGGGGCCGACCAAGAGACCCAGTACTTC
v_gene: TRBV19; d_gene: NA; len: 15; j_gene: TRBJ2-7; abundance: few; CDR3aa: CASSSRERLPGEQYF; CDR3nt: TGTGCCAGTAGTTCCAGGGAGAGGCTACCGGGCGAGCAGTACTTC
v_gene: TRBV19; d_gene: NA; len: 14; j_gene: TRBJ1-3; abundance: NA; CDR3aa: CASSIRGSGNTIYF; CDR3nt: TGTGCCAGTAGTATTCGGGGCTCTGGAAACACCATATATTTT
v_gene: TRBV14; d_gene: TRBD1; len: 16; j_gene: TRBJ1-6; abundance: NA; CDR3aa: CASSLRRTGDNSPLHF; CDR3nt: TGTGCCAGCAGCCTCCGGAGGACAGGAGATAATTCACCCCTCCACTTT
v_gene: TRBV6-5; d_gene: NA; len: 15; j_gene: TRBJ1-4; abundance: NA; CDR3aa: CATQYRAGTNEKLFF; CDR3nt: TGTGCCACCCAGTATAGGGCCGGAACTAATGAAAAACTGTTTTTT
v_gene: TRBV6-1; d_gene: NA; len: 14; j_gene: TRBJ2-7; abundance: once; CDR3aa: CASSVQGRSYEQYF; CDR3nt: TGTGCCAGCAGTGTTCAGGGGCGCTCCTACGAGCAGTACTTC
v_gene: TRBV7-9; d_gene: NA; len: 13; j_gene: TRBJ1-1; abundance: NA; CDR3aa: CASSLATQPEAFF; CDR3nt: TGTGCCAGCAGCTTAGCTACACAGCCTGAAGCTTTCTTT